This is a list of T cell receptor beta chains from one sample in a study of T-cell reconstitution after alpha-beta-depleted transplantation in children. TCRdb itself ran the PCR reads through MiXCR, one entry per CDR3 protein. Here the sample spans some 640,000 distinct CDR3 sequences, approximately 15% being singletons. Here the sequenced sample was PBMCs from the stem cell graft donor, taken from the stem cell graft. These receptors all come from a human donor who donated a stem cell graft to a child with acute myeloid leukemia. Both conserved end residues are part of each CDR3. The D gene is left open where the match is weak. A clone size is listed for some rows: how often the clone was seen (once, few, many), or a class if it is expanded.

J gene: TRBJ2-1; V gene: TRBV20-1; D gene: TRBD2; clone size: many; CDR3 DNA: TGCAGTGCCTCGAGCGGGGGGGAGTACAATGAGCAGTTCTTC; CDR3 protein: CSASSGGEYNEQFF
J gene: TRBJ1-2; V gene: TRBV29-1; D gene: -; clone size: many; CDR3 DNA: TGCAGCGATACCGGGACGGATGGCTACACCTTC; CDR3 protein: CSDTGTDGYTF
J gene: TRBJ2-1; V gene: TRBV7-2; D gene: TRBD2; clone size: -; CDR3 DNA: TGTGCCAGCAGCTTTGTCCTAGCGGCCCCGTCTCGCAATGAGCAGTTCTTC; CDR3 protein: CASSFVLAAPSRNEQFF
J gene: TRBJ1-1; V gene: TRBV7-8; D gene: -; clone size: -; CDR3 DNA: TGTGCCAGCAGCTTACTTACAGGGCTGGACACTGAAGCTTTCTTT; CDR3 protein: CASSLLTGLDTEAFF
J gene: TRBJ2-7; V gene: TRBV20-1; D gene: TRBD2; clone size: many; CDR3 DNA: TGCAGTGCTAAACCTTTCGCTAGCGGGGGGGACCAGAGCTCCTACGAGCAGTACTTC; CDR3 protein: CSAKPFASGGDQSSYEQYF
J gene: TRBJ1-5; V gene: TRBV5-1; D gene: -; clone size: few; CDR3 DNA: TGCGCCAGCAGAAAAAGTAGCAATCAGCCCCAGCATTTT; CDR3 protein: CASRKSSNQPQHF
J gene: TRBJ2-3; V gene: TRBV13; D gene: -; clone size: many; CDR3 DNA: TGTGCCAGCAGCTTAGGTTGGGCAGATACGCAGTATTTT; CDR3 protein: CASSLGWADTQYF
J gene: TRBJ2-5; V gene: TRBV7-2; D gene: TRBD2; clone size: -; CDR3 DNA: TGTGCCAGCAGCGCTCCCGGGACTAGCGGGTGGGAGACCCAGTACTTC; CDR3 protein: CASSAPGTSGWETQYF
J gene: TRBJ1-6; V gene: TRBV20-1; D gene: TRBD1; clone size: -; CDR3 DNA: TGCAGTGCAAGTGGGGGCGGGACAGCTAATAATTCACCCCTCCACTTT; CDR3 protein: CSASGGGTANNSPLHF
J gene: TRBJ2-2; V gene: TRBV20-1; D gene: -; clone size: -; CDR3 DNA: TGCAGTGCTAGTGTGGTTTCGCGAAACACCGGGGAGCTGTTTTTT; CDR3 protein: CSASVVSRNTGELFF
J gene: TRBJ2-4; V gene: TRBV12-3/TRBV12-4; D gene: TRBD2; clone size: many; CDR3 DNA: TGTGCCAGCAGTTTAACTAGCGGGGGAAACATTCAGTACTTC; CDR3 protein: CASSLTSGGNIQYF
J gene: TRBJ2-3; V gene: TRBV5-1; D gene: -; clone size: many; CDR3 DNA: TGCGCCAGCAGCGGGATGGACCGTAGGACAGATACGCAGTATTTT; CDR3 protein: CASSGMDRRTDTQYF
J gene: TRBJ1-5; V gene: TRBV29-1; D gene: -; clone size: -; CDR3 DNA: TGCAGCGTTGAAGATCCGACGTCGAATCAGCCCCAGCATTTT; CDR3 protein: CSVEDPTSNQPQHF
J gene: TRBJ2-4; V gene: TRBV11-3; D gene: -; clone size: -; CDR3 DNA: TGTGCCAGCAGCTTAGCAGGACGGCAAAACATTCAGTACTTC; CDR3 protein: CASSLAGRQNIQYF
J gene: TRBJ1-2; V gene: TRBV6-6; D gene: TRBD1; clone size: -; CDR3 DNA: TGTGCCATCCTGGAGGGGGCCTATGGCTACACCTTC; CDR3 protein: CAILEGAYGYTF
J gene: TRBJ1-5; V gene: TRBV18; D gene: -; clone size: -; CDR3 DNA: TGTGCCAGCTCTCCCCGGGCAAACCTCAGGGATCAGCCCCAGCATTTT; CDR3 protein: CASSPRANLRDQPQHF
J gene: TRBJ2-4; V gene: TRBV7-2; D gene: TRBD1; clone size: many; CDR3 DNA: TGTGCCAGCAGCCGACGACAGGGGGCAATTCAGTACTTC; CDR3 protein: CASSRRQGAIQYF
J gene: TRBJ1-1; V gene: TRBV6-1; D gene: -; clone size: many; CDR3 DNA: TGTGCCAGCAGTAAGGGTGGTAGTACTGAAGCTTTCTTT; CDR3 protein: CASSKGGSTEAFF
J gene: TRBJ1-5; V gene: TRBV12-3/TRBV12-4; D gene: -; clone size: -; CDR3 DNA: TGTGCCAGCAGCAGGGGCGGGGAGCGGCCCCAGCATTTT; CDR3 protein: CASSRGGERPQHF
J gene: TRBJ2-5; V gene: TRBV20-1; D gene: TRBD1; clone size: many; CDR3 DNA: TGCAGTGCCGACAGGGGTCCCGGGACCCAGTACTTC; CDR3 protein: CSADRGPGTQYF
J gene: TRBJ1-6; V gene: TRBV10-3; D gene: -; clone size: many; CDR3 DNA: TGTGCCATCAGTGATAGAGGTCAGGGGAATTCACCCCTCCACTTT; CDR3 protein: CAISDRGQGNSPLHF
J gene: TRBJ2-3; V gene: TRBV7-2; D gene: TRBD2; clone size: -; CDR3 DNA: TGTGCCAGCAGCTCCGATAGCGGGGGCCGCGCCGATACGCAGTATTTT; CDR3 protein: CASSSDSGGRADTQYF
J gene: TRBJ2-5; V gene: TRBV20-1; D gene: -; clone size: few; CDR3 DNA: TGCAGTGCTAGAGATAGCGGTTCTTCTCAAGAGACCCAGTACTTC; CDR3 protein: CSARDSGSSQETQYF
J gene: TRBJ1-3; V gene: TRBV20-1; D gene: -; clone size: -; CDR3 DNA: TGCAGTGCTAGAGATCTTTGGTCTGGAAACACCATATATTTT; CDR3 protein: CSARDLWSGNTIYF
J gene: TRBJ2-1; V gene: TRBV29-1; D gene: TRBD1; clone size: many; CDR3 DNA: TGCAGCGCCCTGACAGGGAAAAATGAGCAGTTCTTC; CDR3 protein: CSALTGKNEQFF
J gene: TRBJ2-1; V gene: TRBV29-1; D gene: -; clone size: many; CDR3 DNA: TGCAGCGCCTGGGACGGGGGTGAGCAGTTCTTC; CDR3 protein: CSAWDGGEQFF